This TCR beta chain was profiled in a study of blood T cell repertoires in COVID-19. Whole-study context: Italy, Spain and the United States were the sources of the convalescent and acute COVID-19 samples. PBMCs, B-cell-depleted T cells, or T cells were the source of the cDNA or gDNA that made up the material.

Clones were read by immunoSEQ multiplex PCR, and TCRdb kept only the in-frame ones, dropping some. Among roughly 50,000 clones listed, around 90% were seen once. Germline-derived CDR1 and CDR2 are ENHRY and SYGVKD. The CDR3 runs 13 residues. Trimming pared 2 bases from V and 4 bases from J, leaving 8 bases between. The rearrangement links TRBV10-3 to TRBJ1-2, with unresolved D. Sequenced: peripheral blood. The sequence came from a man aged 80 or over with acute or convalescent COVID-19. Here the CDR3 reads CAISEQASYGYTF. CDR3 bases: TGTGCCATCAGTGAGCAGGCTTCCTATGGCTACACCTTC.